The 31 T cell receptor beta chains reported below all come from one sample, sequenced in a study of beta chain features in type 1 diabetes. Since all of the isolated RNA was reverse transcribed, expressed TCRB transcripts were what got sequenced. Libraries were prepared by immunoSEQ multiplex PCR; TCRdb keeps only in-frame clonotypes and omits some of them. The repertoire includes about 360,000 clones, over 10% of them detected once, and roughly 0.017% sits in the top ten. The sample comprised naive CD4+ T cells from blood. The receptors were sampled from a man younger than 35 in good health.

The chain is built from TRBV5-1 and TRBJ2-1; 9 bases are a match to TRBD2. CDR1 is SGHRS and CDR2 is YFSETQ in the germline V gene. V was pared by 5 bases and J by 14 bases, with 11 bases of the junction left unmatched. There are 13 residues in the CDR3. CDR3 residues: CASRGNLAGSKFF. CDR3 bases: TGCGCCAGCAGGGGGAACCTAGCGGGGTCAAAGTTCTTC.

This clone turned up a few times. V and J are TRBV30 and TRBJ2-1; TRBD2 is a possible D gene (6 bases). Trimming cost V 0 bases and J 4 bases, with 13 bases left between them. This CDR3 contains 15 residues. The germline V gene has CDR1 GTSNPN and CDR2 SVGIG (reference sequence). The CDR3 sequence is CAWSVGASAYNEQFF. The CDR3, as DNA: TGTGCCTGGAGTGTTGGCGCTAGCGCTTACAATGAGCAGTTCTTC.

This clone was picked up a small number of times. This chain uses TRBV6-1 with TRBJ2-7; D gene ambiguous. Germline V CDR1 and CDR2: MNHNS, SASEGT. CDR3 length: 11 amino acids. Trimming left V 4 bases short and J 9 bases short, with 10 bases between. The chain's CDR3 is CASSARRGQYF. CDR3 DNA sequence: TGTGCCAGCAGTGCGCGGAGAGGGCAGTACTTC.

Only a few counts were recorded for this clone. This chain links TRBV27 with TRBJ2-7, with D possibly TRBD1 on 5 matching bases. The germline CDR1 and CDR2 sequences are MNHEY and SMNVEV (reference sequence). The CDR3 is 14 amino acids. V dropped 10 bases and J dropped 7 bases, with 23 bases sitting between them. The chain's CDR3 is CATHTSGAPFEQYF. CDR3 DNA: TGTGCCACCCATACCAGTGGGGCCCCCTTTGAGCAGTACTTC.

This clone was counted between two and nine times. V usage is TRBV5-4 and J usage is TRBJ2-5; TRBD2 is a possible D gene (7 bases). V was clipped by 1 base and J by 4 bases, with 17 bases between them. Germline lookup yields CDR1 SGHNT and CDR2 YYREEE (reference sequence). The CDR3 runs 16 residues. Here the CDR3 reads CASSLWLGGGLETQYF. DNA of the CDR3: TGTGCCAGCAGCTTGTGGTTGGGCGGGGGCCTAGAGACCCAGTACTTC.

V is TRBV28 and J is TRBJ1-6; TRBD1 aligns across 8 bases. Trimming took 3 bases from V and 6 from J; bases not matched to a gene: 4. Germline V gene lookup returns CDR1 MDHEN and CDR2 SYDVKM. CDR3 length equals 15 residues. The CDR3 protein is CASSFSDRGNSPLHF. CDR3 DNA: TGTGCCAGCAGTTTCTCCGACAGGGGTAATTCACCCCTCCACTTT.

This clone occurred a few times. The V and J genes are TRBV7-9 and TRBJ2-2; TRBD1 might be the D (5 bases). There are 15 residues in the CDR3. Germline CDR1 SEHNR, CDR2 FQNEAQ (reference sequence). Trimming removed 5 bases at V and 0 bases at J, with 10 bases between. The chain's CDR3 is CASSLTGANTGELFF. CDR3 bases: TGTGCCAGCAGCCTCACAGGCGCGAACACCGGGGAGCTGTTTTTT.

This clone has more than one count but fewer than ten. One junction end disagrees with the germline gene, perhaps due to a read error. The V and J genes are TRBV30 and TRBJ1-1; D not resolved. The germline gives CDR1 GTSNPN, CDR2 SVGIG (reference sequence). The CDR3 totals 14 residues. CDR3 nucleotides: TGTGCCTGGAGTAGGCGGGGAATGAACGCTGAAGCTTTCTTT. Translation: CAWSRRGMNAEAFF.

J is TRBJ1-1 and V is TRBV7-8; 7 nucleotides line up with TRBD1. Unmatched junction bases numbered 14, after V lost 6 bases and J lost 10 bases. The CDR3 is 14 residues long. Germline lookup yields CDR1 SGHVS and CDR2 FQNEAQ. As DNA, the CDR3 is TGTGCCAGCAGAGAGAAGTTGGGACAGAGAGGAGCTTTCTTT. Amino acids: CASREKLGQRGAFF.

CDR3: CASSPPSGRGRIGEQYF. In DNA, the CDR3 is TGCGCCAGCAGCCCGCCCTCCGGGAGGGGGCGGATCGGCGAGCAGTACTTC. This sequence joins TRBV4-3 and TRBJ2-7; weak D call: TRBD2 (8 bases). CDR3 size: 17 residues. Trimming took off 4 bases at V and 6 bases at J, with 25 bases between the two ends. CDR1 and CDR2 from the germline V gene are LGHNA and YSLEER.

In its sample, this clone was seen a few times. This chain joins TRBV27 and TRBJ2-2; D remains unclear. Trimming removed 6 bases from V and 6 bases from J, with 5 bases in between. CDR1 MNHEY and CDR2 SMNVEV come from the germline V gene (reference sequence). CDR3 length: 11 residues. The CDR3 is CASSLPGELFF. DNA for the CDR3: TGTGCCAGCAGCCTACCCGGGGAGCTGTTTTTT.

The chain couples TRBV11-2 to TRBJ2-3; D ambiguous. Germline V gene data show CDR1 as SGHAT and CDR2 as FQNNGV. The V end was cut by 4 bases, the J end by 8 bases, with 10 bases between. This CDR3 spans 12 amino acids. CDR3 protein: CASSYPVATQYF. The CDR3 region has the DNA TGTGCCAGCAGCTACCCGGTAGCTACGCAGTATTTT. Full variable domain (missing parts from reference TRBV11-2 and TRBJ2-3): EAGVAQSPRYKIIEKRQSVAFWCNPISGHATLYWYQQILGQGPKLLIQFQNNGVVDDSQLPKDRFSAERLKGVDSTLKIQPAKLEDSAVYLCASSYPVATQYFGPGTRLTVL.

The chain carries TRBV30 and TRBJ1-5; 8 bases fit TRBD1. Germline V gives CDR1 GTSNPN, CDR2 SVGIG (reference sequence). The CDR3 totals 14 residues. Trimming removed 2 bases from V and 5 bases from J; junction bases left unmatched: 5. The CDR3 region has the DNA TGTGCCTGGAGTATGGAACAGGGGGATCAGCCCCAGCATTTT. Translation: CAWSMEQGDQPQHF. The full variable domain, with the rest looked up from reference TRBV30 and TRBJ1-5, is SQTIHQWPATLVQPVGSPLSLECTVEGTSNPNLYWYRQAAGRGLQLLFYSVGIGQISSEVPQNLSASRPQDRQFILSSKKLLLSDSGFYLCAWSMEQGDQPQHFGDGTRLSIL.

This chain uses TRBV30 with TRBJ2-2, with D possibly being TRBD1 (7 bases). V lost 6 bases and J 3 bases, leaving 20 bases between the germline ends. This CDR3 has 16 residues. Looked up from germline, CDR1 is GTSNPN and CDR2 is SVGIG (reference sequence). The CDR3 bases are TGTGCCTGCCCCGGAGGGGGCAATTTACACACCGGGGAGCTGTTTTTT. It translates to CACPGGGNLHTGELFF.

The chain employs TRBV9 and TRBJ1-1; a weak D match, TRBD1 (6 bases). This CDR3 region has 13 residues. CDR1 and CDR2 (germline): SGDLS, YYNGEE. V lost 0 bases and J 8 bases, leaving 11 bases between the germline ends. CDR3 nucleotides: TGTGCCAGCAGCGTAGTGGCGACAGGAGAAGCTTTCTTT. Translated: CASSVVATGEAFF.

The CDR3 loop is CASSDSLAKQETQYF. As DNA, the CDR3 is TGTGCCAGCAGCGATAGCCTGGCAAAGCAAGAGACCCAGTACTTC. This rearrangement joins TRBV7-9 to TRBJ2-5; D is unresolved. The V end lost 5 bases, the J end lost 2 bases, and 15 bases lay between the germline ends. CDR3 length equals 15 residues. Germline-derived CDR1 and CDR2 are SEHNR and FQNEAQ (reference sequence).

This clone has more than one count but fewer than ten. The rearrangement uses TRBV6-5 and TRBJ1-2; D gene uncertain. CDR3 length: 13 residues. CDR1 is MNHEY, CDR2 SVGAGI, per germline. V shed 7 bases and J shed 4 bases, with 13 bases lying between them. This chain's CDR3 is CASTSEQLYGYTF. As DNA, the CDR3 is TGTGCCAGCACATCGGAGCAACTCTATGGCTACACCTTC.

This clone appeared a few times. This chain uses TRBV30 with TRBJ2-3, with a possible D match to TRBD1 (5 bases). This CDR3 is built from 13 residues. Germline CDR1 is GTSNPN and CDR2 is SVGIG (reference sequence). Between the trimmed V and J ends, which lost 0 bases and 5 bases, there was a span of 9 bases. In DNA, the CDR3 is TGTGCCTGGAGTGTATTCCAGGGAGATACGCAGTATTTT. Encoded protein: CAWSVFQGDTQYF.

The chain recombines TRBV9 with TRBJ2-5, with D maybe TRBD1 (5 bases). The CDR3 covers 13 residues. V was cut by 3 bases and J by 5 bases, with 11 bases left in between. Germline CDR1 is SGDLS and CDR2 is YYNGEE. The CDR3 coding sequence is TGTGCCAGCAGCGAGGGGCCGACGGAGACCCAGTACTTC. Its translation is CASSEGPTETQYF.

The chain employs TRBV2 and TRBJ2-1; 11 bases fit TRBD2. After removal of 5 bases from V and 4 bases from J, the junction contained 4 bases not matched to a gene. The germline V gene has CDR1 SNHLY and CDR2 FYNNEI. The length of the CDR3 is 15 residues. The CDR3 is CASSPTSGAYNEQFF. CDR3 in DNA: TGTGCCAGCAGTCCGACTAGCGGGGCTTACAATGAGCAGTTCTTC.

In its sample, this clone was seen a few times. The chain recombines TRBV11-2 with TRBJ2-3, with 10 bases identical to TRBD2. The CDR3 runs to 18 residues. V lost 4 bases, J lost 1 base, and 11 bases stayed unmatched. Germline values: CDR1 SGHAT, CDR2 FQNNGV. The CDR3 DNA follows: TGTGCCAGCAGCTCCCAAAAGACCGGGACTAGCGGCACAGATACGCAGTATTTT. This sequence encodes CASSSQKTGTSGTDTQYF.

The chain employs TRBV19 and TRBJ1-1, with D unclear. Between the trimmed V and J ends, which lost 3 bases and 5 bases, there was a span of 10 bases. Germline CDR1 and CDR2: LNHDA and SQIVND (reference sequence). This CDR3 region has 13 residues. The CDR3 nucleotides read TGTGCCAGTAGTATTAGAGGAACAACTGAAGCTTTCTTT. Translating gives CASSIRGTTEAFF. Drawing the rest from reference TRBV19 and TRBJ1-1, the complete variable domain is DGGITQSPKYLFRKEGQNVTLSCEQNLNHDAMYWYRQDPGQGLRLIYYSQIVNDFQKGDIAEGYSVSREKKESFPLTVTSAQKNPTAFYLCASSIRGTTEAFFGQGTRLTVV.

There are a few counts of this clone. The gene calls are TRBV7-8 and TRBJ1-2, with D hard to call. V was shortened by 0 bases and J by 1 base, with 6 bases between the two germline ends. The length of the CDR3 is 14 residues. CDR1 and CDR2 from the germline V gene are SGHVS and FQNEAQ. The CDR3 protein is CASSLAGSNYGYTF. The CDR3 nucleotides read TGTGCCAGCAGCTTAGCGGGCAGTAACTATGGCTACACCTTC.

This clone was picked up a small number of times. Other DNA sequences in this sample translate to the same CDR3. The J gene is TRBJ2-2, the V gene TRBV18; possible D gene TRBD1, 6 bases. CDR1 and CDR2 (germline): KGHSH, LQKENI. This CDR3 spans 15 amino acids. Trimming cost V 2 bases and J 0 bases, with 7 bases left between them. CDR3 nucleotide sequence: TGTGCCAGCTCACCAAGGACAGCGAACACCGGGGAGCTGTTTTTT. Translated, it gives CASSPRTANTGELFF. Full variable domain (missing parts from reference TRBV18 and TRBJ2-2): NAGVMQNPRHLVRRRGQEARLRCSPMKGHSHVYWYRQLPEEGLKFMVYLQKENIIDESGMPKERFSAEFPKEGPSILRIQQVVRGDSAAYFCASSPRTANTGELFFGEGSRLTVL.

About this clone itself: A much larger clone differs by one base, so this may be a read error. The sample carries other DNA sequences with the same CDR3. The chain recombines TRBV5-4 with TRBJ2-5, with 8 bases aligning to TRBD1. This CDR3 is built from 13 residues. V lost 1 base and J lost 4; bases outside the gene matches: 0. Germline V gives CDR1 SGHNT, CDR2 YYREEE (reference sequence). The CDR3 reads CASSLTGGETQYF. The CDR3 DNA is TGTGCCAGCAGCTTGACAGGGGGAGAGACCCAGTACTTC.

This clone was seen a few times. The genes are TRBV27 and TRBJ2-1; 7 bases are a match to TRBD2. The germline V gene has CDR1 MNHEY and CDR2 SMNVEV (reference sequence). V shed 7 bases and J 6 bases; nucleotides not matched to a gene: 15. CDR3 size: 16 residues. This CDR3 reads CASIRTGLAELNEQFF. As DNA, the CDR3 is TGTGCCAGCATCCGGACCGGGCTAGCGGAGCTCAATGAGCAGTTCTTC.

In its sample, this clone was seen a few times. CDR3 DNA: TGTGCCTGGAGTGTATACTCTGACTATGGCTACACCTTC. Its protein is CAWSVYSDYGYTF. This chain connects TRBV30 to TRBJ1-2; D unresolved. Germline CDR1 reads GTSNPN; CDR2 reads SVGIG (reference sequence). Trimming left V 0 bases short and J 3 bases short, with 8 bases between. The CDR3 sequence is 13 residues long.

The chain links TRBV7-2 to TRBJ1-1, with D uncertain. V lost 5 bases, J lost 6 bases, and 10 bases lay in between. CDR1 is SGHTA and CDR2 is FQGNSA in the germline V gene. This CDR3 is 12 amino acids long. The DNA of the CDR3 is TGTGCCAGCAGCGCCCGTGGGCCTGAAGCTTTCTTT. This encodes CASSARGPEAFF.

This chain uses TRBV7-9 with TRBJ1-2, with D possibly matching TRBD1 (6 bases). Trimming removed 1 base at V and 6 bases at J, with 9 bases between. The length of the CDR3 is 13 residues. Germline assignment: CDR1 SEHNR and CDR2 FQNEAQ (reference sequence). The CDR3 DNA is TGTGCCAGCAGCTTAGACAGGGTGGATGGCTACACCTTC. Protein sequence: CASSLDRVDGYTF. The full variable domain, rest sourced from reference TRBV7-9 and TRBJ1-2, is DTGVSQNPRHKITKRGQNVTFRCDPISEHNRLYWYRQTLGQGPEFLTYFQNEAQLEKSRLLSDRFSAERPKGSFSTLEIQRTEQGDSAMYLCASSLDRVDGYTFGSGTRLTVV.

V gene TRBV19 combines with J gene TRBJ2-2, with 11 bases lining up with TRBD1. CDR1 is LNHDA and CDR2 is SQIVND in the germline V gene (reference sequence). The CDR3 runs to 16 residues. Trimming removed 5 bases from V and 4 bases from J; junction bases left unmatched: 6. The CDR3 DNA reads as TGTGCCAGTAGTCCATGGACAGGGGGCAGCACCGGGGAGCTGTTTTTT. Translation: CASSPWTGGSTGELFF.

The chain combines TRBV29-1 with TRBJ2-3, with D unclear. The V gene's germline CDR1 is SQVTM and CDR2 ANQGSEA. V lost 2 bases to trimming and J lost 0 bases, with 9 bases between them. This CDR3 comprises 14 residues. The DNA for the CDR3 is TGCAGCGTTGAACGGAGAACTAGCACAGATACGCAGTATTTT. It codes for CSVERRTSTDTQYF.